This T cell receptor beta chain was recorded in a study of read filtering for tumor transcriptome and immune sequencing. Study-wide background: Patients were 17 to 20 male and around 15 female, mean age roughly 70 years, range about 45 to 85. Revised staging placed 8 patients in R-ISS I, roughly 16 in II, more than 5 in III.

This clonotype was counted between two and nine times. Bone marrow was sampled from every patient at the time of active disease. The V gene's germline CDR1 is DFQATT and CDR2 SNEGSKA (reference sequence). The CDR3 has 14 residues. V shed 5 bases, J shed 2 bases, and the junction held 5 bases outside the gene matches. This library used approximately 0.4 ug RNA and molecular barcoded adaptors spanning alpha/delta and beta/gamma chains. TCRdb called the reads again in MiXCR, with one record for every CDR3 protein. This table holds around 130,000 distinct CDR3 sequences, 10% to 15% found once. The chain employs TRBV20-1 and TRBJ2-3, with 9 bases aligning to TRBD1. The clonotype was recovered from a donor aged 40 or older with multiple myeloma. Sequenced material: a population of CD138-negative cells sorted from bone marrow. DNA for the CDR3: TGCAGTGCTTCCGGGACAGGGCCCACAGATACGCAGTATTTT. It yields the protein CSASGTGPTDTQYF.